This T cell receptor beta chain was sequenced for a study of blood T cell repertoires in COVID-19. Study-level information: Italy, Spain and the United States were the sources of the convalescent and acute COVID-19 samples. In each case, the material was cDNA or gDNA derived from T cells, B-cell-depleted T cells, or PBMCs.

In the authors' methods: It was from reference gene primer amplification that nucleated cell counts were estimated. TCRdb's copy holds only in-frame clones and misses some; the assay was immunoSEQ multiplex PCR. V, J and clone size are taken as reported in that table, and D and trimming were inferred from the DNA itself. The sample has some 45,000 clones, 80% seen once; the top ten hold over 15%. The CDR3 totals 15 residues. From germline, CDR1 is SGHTA and CDR2 FQGNSA. Unmatched junction bases numbered 8, after V lost 5 bases and J lost 2 bases. This chain connects TRBV7-2 to TRBJ2-7; TRBD2 agrees at 8 bases. The clonotype comes from a man aged 65-85 years with acute or convalescent COVID-19. Sequencing was performed on peripheral blood. CDR3 nucleotides: TGTGCCAGCAGCCCCTCGGCGGGGGGCCCCTACGAGCAGTACTTC. This sequence encodes CASSPSAGGPYEQYF.